Listed below are T cell receptor beta chains from one sample, sequenced in a study of shared clonotypes between healthy human individuals. Clones were read by immunoSEQ multiplex PCR, and TCRdb kept only the in-frame ones, dropping some. The table has 550,000 to 850,000 clones, 55% to 80% seen once. Sequenced input: memory CD4+ T cells sorted from blood. The receptor source for this set is a woman in her twenties or thirties in good health. The CDR3 runs from the conserved cysteine through the conserved F or W. Fields, in order: J gene, clone size, V gene, D gene, CDR3 DNA, CDR3 protein. D genes are given only for firm matches. Expanded clones get a size class; other rows say once, few or many, or leave the size out.

>TRBJ1-2|-|TRBV27|-
TGTGCCAGCAGTTCGGGGGGATCTAACTATGGCTACACCTTC
CASSSGGSNYGYTF
>TRBJ2-7|-|TRBV28|-
TGTGCCAGCAGTTTTGGACAGACGGCCTCCTACGAGCAGTACTTC
CASSFGQTASYEQYF
>TRBJ2-1|-|TRBV5-8|TRBD2
TGTGCCAGCAGCGCGAGACTAGCGGGAGGAGGGAATGAGCAGTTCTTC
CASSARLAGGGNEQFF
>TRBJ2-3|few|TRBV5-1|-
TGCGCCAGCAGCGTCGACAGCACAGATACGCAGTATTTT
CASSVDSTDTQYF
>TRBJ2-7|-|TRBV25-1|-
TGTGCCAGCAGTCGAGCTAGCTCCTACGAGCAGTACTTC
CASSRASSYEQYF
>TRBJ2-3|-|TRBV5-6|TRBD1
TGTGCCAGCAGCTATAGACAGGGGAGCACAGATACGCAGTATTTT
CASSYRQGSTDTQYF
>TRBJ2-1|-|TRBV27|-
TGTGCCAGCAGCCTGACACAATTCTACAATGAGCAGTTCTTC
CASSLTQFYNEQFF
>TRBJ2-1|few|TRBV30|-
TGTGCCTGGAGTGAGCAGGTCGATGAGCAGTTCTTC
CAWSEQVDEQFF
>TRBJ2-3|-|TRBV7-3|TRBD2
TGTGCCAGCAGCCCTATAGCGGGAGGGAACACAGATACGCAGTATTTT
CASSPIAGGNTDTQYF
>TRBJ1-4|-|TRBV5-1|TRBD1
TGCGCCAGCAGCAGGGGGGACAGGGATAATGAAAAACTGTTTTTT
CASSRGDRDNEKLFF
>TRBJ1-5|-|TRBV5-1|-
TGCGCCAGCAGCTTGGGGACAGCAAGCAATCAGCCCCAGCATTTT
CASSLGTASNQPQHF
>TRBJ2-1|once|TRBV7-9|TRBD2
TGTGCCAGCAGCCCAAGACTAGCGGGATCTCAAGGGAATGAGCAGTTCTTC
CASSPRLAGSQGNEQFF
>TRBJ2-5|-|TRBV28|-
TGTGCCAGCAGGAACCCGACTCAAGAGACCCAGTACTTC
CASRNPTQETQYF
>TRBJ1-2|-|TRBV6-5|-
TGTGCCAGCAGTTACTCGTTGTTCGACGGGGGTAGGAGCTACACCTTC
CASSYSLFDGGRSYTF
>TRBJ1-5|-|TRBV5-5|-
TGTGCCAGCAGCTACGGACATCCTAATAGCAATCAGCCCCAGCATTTT
CASSYGHPNSNQPQHF
>TRBJ1-4|-|TRBV5-1|-
TGCGCCAGCAGCGGCAGGGAGGGGAATGCGGAACTGTTTTTT
CASSGREGNAELFF
>TRBJ2-7|-|TRBV20-1|-
TGCAGTGCAGCCCATAAGGACGAGCAGTACTTC
CSAAHKDEQYF
>TRBJ2-5|few|TRBV2|TRBD1
TGTGCCAGCAGGCCGACAGGGGGAAAACAAGAGACCCAGTACTTC
CASRPTGGKQETQYF